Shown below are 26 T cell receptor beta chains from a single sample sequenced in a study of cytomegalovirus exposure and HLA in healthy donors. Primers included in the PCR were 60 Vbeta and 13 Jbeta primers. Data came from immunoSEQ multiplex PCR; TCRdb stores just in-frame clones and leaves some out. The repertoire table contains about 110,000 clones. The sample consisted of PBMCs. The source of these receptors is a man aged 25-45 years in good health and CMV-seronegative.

The CDR3 reads CASSASGTGVGGYTF. The CDR3, as DNA: TGTGCCAGCAGCGCTTCCGGGACAGGGGTGGGTGGCTACACCTTC. The V and J genes are TRBV7-2 and TRBJ1-2; 10 bases are a match to TRBD1. Trimming cost V 5 bases and J 7 bases; bases outside gene matches: 10. CDR1 SGHTA and CDR2 FQGNSA come from the germline V gene. CDR3 length: 15 residues.

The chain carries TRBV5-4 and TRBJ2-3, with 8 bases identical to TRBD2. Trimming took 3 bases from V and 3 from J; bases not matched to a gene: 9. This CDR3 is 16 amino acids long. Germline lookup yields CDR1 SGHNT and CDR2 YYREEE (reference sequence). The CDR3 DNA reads TGTGCCAGCAGCTCGGCTTTTGCGGGGGGAACAGATACGCAGTATTTT. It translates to CASSSAFAGGTDTQYF.

The CDR3, as DNA: TGTGCCATCAGTGAAGGGACTAGCGGTGCGCAGTACTTC. This translates into CAISEGTSGAQYF. The chain recombines TRBV10-3 with TRBJ2-5; 11 bases align to TRBD2. The CDR3 is 13 residues long. Germline values: CDR1 ENHRY, CDR2 SYGVKD. The V gene end was trimmed by 3 bases and the J gene end by 11 bases; junction bases not matched to a gene: 5.

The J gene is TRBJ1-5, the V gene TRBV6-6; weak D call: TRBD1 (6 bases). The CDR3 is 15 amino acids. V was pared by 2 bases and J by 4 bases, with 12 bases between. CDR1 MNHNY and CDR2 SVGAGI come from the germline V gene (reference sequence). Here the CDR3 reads CASSYVAGENQPQHF. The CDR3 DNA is TGTGCCAGCAGTTACGTCGCAGGGGAAAATCAGCCCCAGCATTTT.

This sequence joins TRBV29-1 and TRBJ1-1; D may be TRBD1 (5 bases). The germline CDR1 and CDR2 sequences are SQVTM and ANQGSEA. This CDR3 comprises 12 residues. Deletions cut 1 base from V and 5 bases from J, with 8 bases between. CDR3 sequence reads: CSVEGGRTEAFF. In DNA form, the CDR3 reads TGCAGCGTTGAAGGGGGCAGGACTGAAGCTTTCTTT.

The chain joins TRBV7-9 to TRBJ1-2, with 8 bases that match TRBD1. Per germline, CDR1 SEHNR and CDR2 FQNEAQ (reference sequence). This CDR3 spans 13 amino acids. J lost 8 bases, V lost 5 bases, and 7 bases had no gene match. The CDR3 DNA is TGTGCCAGCAGCCCTACAGGGGGTGCGGGCTACACCTTC. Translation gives CASSPTGGAGYTF.

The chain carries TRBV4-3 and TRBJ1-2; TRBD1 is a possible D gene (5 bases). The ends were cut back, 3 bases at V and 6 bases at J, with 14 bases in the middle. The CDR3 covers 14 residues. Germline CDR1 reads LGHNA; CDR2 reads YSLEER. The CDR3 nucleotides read TGCGCCAGCAGCCACGCCTCAGGGTACGATGGCTACACCTTC. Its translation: CASSHASGYDGYTF.

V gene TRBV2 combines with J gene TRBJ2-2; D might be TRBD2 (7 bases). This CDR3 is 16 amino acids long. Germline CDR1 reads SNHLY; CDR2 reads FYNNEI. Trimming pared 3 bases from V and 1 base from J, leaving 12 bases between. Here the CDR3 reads CASSEQGGGNTGELFF. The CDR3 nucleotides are TGTGCCAGCAGTGAGCAAGGGGGGGGGAACACCGGGGAGCTGTTTTTT.

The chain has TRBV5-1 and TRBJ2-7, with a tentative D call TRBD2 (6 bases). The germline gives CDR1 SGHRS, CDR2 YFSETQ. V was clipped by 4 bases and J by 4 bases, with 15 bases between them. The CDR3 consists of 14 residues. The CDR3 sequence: CASSRTGVGYEQYF. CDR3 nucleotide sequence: TGCGCCAGCAGCCGAACGGGGGTTGGTTACGAGCAGTACTTC.

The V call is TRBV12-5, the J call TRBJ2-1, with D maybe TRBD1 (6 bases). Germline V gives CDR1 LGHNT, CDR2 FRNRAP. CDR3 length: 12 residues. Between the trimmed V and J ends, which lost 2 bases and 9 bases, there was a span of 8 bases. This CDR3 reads CASGLIRGEQFF. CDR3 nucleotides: TGTGCTAGTGGTTTGATCAGGGGTGAGCAGTTCTTC.

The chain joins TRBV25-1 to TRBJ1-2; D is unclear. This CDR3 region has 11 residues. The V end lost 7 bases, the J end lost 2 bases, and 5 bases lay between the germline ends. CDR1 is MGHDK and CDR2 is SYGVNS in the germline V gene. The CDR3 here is CASTGNYGYTF. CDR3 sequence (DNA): TGTGCCAGCACGGGGAACTATGGCTACACCTTC.

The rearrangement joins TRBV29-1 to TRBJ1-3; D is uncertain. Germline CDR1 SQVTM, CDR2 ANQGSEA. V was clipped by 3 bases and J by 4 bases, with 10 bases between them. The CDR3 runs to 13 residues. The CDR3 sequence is CSVDIASGNTIYF. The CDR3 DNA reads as TGCAGCGTTGACATAGCCAGCGGAAACACCATATATTTT. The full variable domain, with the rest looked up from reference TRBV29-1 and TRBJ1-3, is SAVISQKPSRDICQRGTSLTIQCQVDSQVTMMFWYRQQPGQSLTLIATANQGSEATYESGFVIDKFPISRPNLTFSTLTVSNMSPEDSSIYLCSVDIASGNTIYFGEGSWLTVV.

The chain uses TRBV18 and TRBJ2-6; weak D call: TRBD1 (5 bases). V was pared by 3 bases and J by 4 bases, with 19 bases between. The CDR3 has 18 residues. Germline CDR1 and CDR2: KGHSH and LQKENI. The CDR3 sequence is CASSPLTVTARGANVLTF. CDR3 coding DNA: TGTGCCAGCTCACCCTTGACAGTGACGGCTAGGGGGGCCAACGTCCTGACTTTC.

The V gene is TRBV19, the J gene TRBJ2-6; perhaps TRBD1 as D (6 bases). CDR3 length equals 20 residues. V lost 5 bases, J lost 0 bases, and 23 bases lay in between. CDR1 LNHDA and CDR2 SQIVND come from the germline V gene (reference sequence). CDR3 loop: CASSLTPNRVGASGANVLTF. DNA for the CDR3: TGTGCCAGTAGTCTTACTCCTAACAGGGTTGGGGCCTCTGGGGCCAACGTCCTGACTTTC. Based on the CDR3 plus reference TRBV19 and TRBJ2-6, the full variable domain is DGGITQSPKYLFRKEGQNVTLSCEQNLNHDAMYWYRQDPGQGLRLIYYSQIVNDFQKGDIAEGYSVSREKKESFPLTVTSAQKNPTAFYLCASSLTPNRVGASGANVLTFGAGSRLTVL.

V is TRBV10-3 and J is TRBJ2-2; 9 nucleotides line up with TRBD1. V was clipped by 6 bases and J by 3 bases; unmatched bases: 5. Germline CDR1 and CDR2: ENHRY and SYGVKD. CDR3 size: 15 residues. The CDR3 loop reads CAIRGQGWDTGELFF. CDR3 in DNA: TGTGCCATCAGGGGACAGGGTTGGGACACCGGGGAGCTGTTTTTT.

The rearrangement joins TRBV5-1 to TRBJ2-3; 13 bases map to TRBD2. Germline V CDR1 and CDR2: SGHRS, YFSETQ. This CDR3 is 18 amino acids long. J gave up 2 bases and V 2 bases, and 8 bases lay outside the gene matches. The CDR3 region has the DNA TGCGCCAGCAGCTTTGCCGGGACTAGCGGGGCACCCACAGATACGCAGTATTTT. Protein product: CASSFAGTSGAPTDTQYF.

CDR3 region: CASIPSQAAENYGYTF. The CDR3 bases are TGTGCCAGCATCCCCAGCCAGGCAGCTGAGAACTATGGCTACACCTTC. The chain links TRBV13 to TRBJ1-2; D not resolved. V dropped 7 bases and J dropped 2 bases, with 20 bases sitting between them. This CDR3 contains 16 residues. The germline V gene encodes CDR1 PRHDT and CDR2 FYEKMQ (reference sequence).

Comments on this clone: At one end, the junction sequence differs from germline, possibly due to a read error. CDR3 nucleotide sequence: TGTGCCAACAGCTCCGGGACTACCTCGAGGGAGCAGTTCTTC. Protein sequence: CANSSGTTSREQFF. This chain uses TRBV7-3 with TRBJ2-1; TRBD2 matches at 7 bases. The germline CDR1 and CDR2 sequences are SGHTA and FQGTGA. This CDR3 has 14 residues.

The CDR3, as DNA: TGTGCCAGCAGCCCAGACAGTTCCTCTGGAAACACCATATATTTT. It encodes CASSPDSSSGNTIYF. The chain couples TRBV2 to TRBJ1-3; a possible D gene is TRBD1 (5 bases). The CDR3 sequence is 15 residues long. Germline V CDR1 and CDR2: SNHLY, FYNNEI. The V and J ends lost 6 bases and 0 bases respectively, with 12 bases between them.

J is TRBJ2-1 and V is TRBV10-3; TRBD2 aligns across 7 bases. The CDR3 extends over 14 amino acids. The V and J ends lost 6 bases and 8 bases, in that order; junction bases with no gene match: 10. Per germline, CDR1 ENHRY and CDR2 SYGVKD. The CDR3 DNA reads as TGTGCCATCAGCGCCGGGACTATCCCCGATGAGCAGTTCTTC. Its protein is CAISAGTIPDEQFF.

Here the CDR3 reads CASSYSSSGVNEQFF. The CDR3 DNA reads TGTGCCAGCAGTTACTCTTCTAGCGGGGTCAATGAGCAGTTCTTC. This chain uses TRBV6-5 with TRBJ2-1; 9 bases are a match to TRBD2. This CDR3 contains 15 residues. The germline V gene has CDR1 MNHEY and CDR2 SVGAGI. Trimming cost V 0 bases and J 6 bases; bases outside gene matches: 3.

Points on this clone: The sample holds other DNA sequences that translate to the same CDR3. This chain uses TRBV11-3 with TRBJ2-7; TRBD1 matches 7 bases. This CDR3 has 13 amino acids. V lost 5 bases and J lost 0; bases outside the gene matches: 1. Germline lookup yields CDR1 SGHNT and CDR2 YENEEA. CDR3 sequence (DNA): TGTGCCAGCAGCCGGACAGGCTCCTACGAGCAGTACTTC. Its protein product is CASSRTGSYEQYF.

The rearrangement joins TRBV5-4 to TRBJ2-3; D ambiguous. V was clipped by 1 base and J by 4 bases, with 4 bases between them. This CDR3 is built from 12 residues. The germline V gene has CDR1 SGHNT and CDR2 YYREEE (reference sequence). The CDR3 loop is CASSLRADTQYF. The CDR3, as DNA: TGTGCCAGCAGCTTGCGGGCAGATACGCAGTATTTT.

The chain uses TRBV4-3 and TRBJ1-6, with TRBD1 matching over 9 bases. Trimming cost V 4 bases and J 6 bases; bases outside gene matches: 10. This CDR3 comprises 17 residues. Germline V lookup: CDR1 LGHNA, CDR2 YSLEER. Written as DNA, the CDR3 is TGCGCCAGCAGCCCAGATACCGGGACAGGGAGTAATTCACCCCTCCACTTT. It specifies CASSPDTGTGSNSPLHF.

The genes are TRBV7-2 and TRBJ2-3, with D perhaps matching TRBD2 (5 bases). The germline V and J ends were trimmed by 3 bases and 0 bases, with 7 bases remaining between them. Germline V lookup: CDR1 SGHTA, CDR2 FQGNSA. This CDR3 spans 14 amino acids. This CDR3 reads CASSLAGSTDTQYF. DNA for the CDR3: TGTGCCAGCAGCTTGGCGGGCAGCACAGATACGCAGTATTTT.

The CDR3, as DNA: TGTGCCTGGACCCGTCTGCGACAGGGGGATGGCGGGGCCAACGTCCTGACTTTC. Its translation: CAWTRLRQGDGGANVLTF. V usage is TRBV30 and J usage is TRBJ2-6; TRBD1 matches at 9 bases. This CDR3 is built from 18 residues. Germline V CDR1 and CDR2: GTSNPN, SVGIG (reference sequence). Trimming at V came to 4 bases and at J to 4 bases, leaving 14 bases not matched to a gene.